These T cell receptor beta chains were read from a single sample in a study of T cell repertoires in aging, cancer and after chemotherapy. TCRdb passed the multiplex PCR reads through MiXCR, listing each CDR3 protein once. The sample consists of approximately 1,200 distinct CDR3 sequences, roughly 24% of them appearing once. Specimen: blood. These receptors all come from a human donor with a blood cancer. CDR3s include the opening cysteine and the closing phenylalanine or tryptophan. Each record gives: clone size, D gene, V gene, J gene, CDR3 protein, CDR3 DNA. D genes are given only for firm matches. Size tells how often a clone was seen (once, few, many) or the class of an expanded clone, and some rows leave it out.

few	NA	TRBV28	TRBJ2-7	CASSSVVYEQYF	TGTGCCAGCAGTTCCGTGGTGTACGAGCAGTACTTC
large	NA	TRBV12-3/TRBV12-4	TRBJ2-7	CASSLFGQVEQYF	TGTGCCAGCAGTTTGTTCGGACAAGTTGAGCAGTACTTC
medium-sized	TRBD1	TRBV6-1	TRBJ1-5	CASSDRPFRGRIWSNQPQHF	TGTGCCAGCAGTGACAGACCTTTCAGGGGGCGCATCTGGAGCAATCAGCCCCAGCATTTT
large	NA	TRBV19	TRBJ2-7	CASSGGTAYEQYF	TGTGCCAGTAGTGGGGGGACAGCCTACGAGCAGTACTTC
large	NA	TRBV27	TRBJ2-3	CASSLVGTSTDTQYF	TGTGCCAGCAGTTTGGTAGGAACTAGCACAGATACGCAGTATTTT
NA	NA	TRBV7-9	TRBJ2-1	CASSYPLRRVPGGYNEQFF	TGTGCCAGCAGCTACCCTCTACGGCGGGTACCTGGGGGGTACAATGAGCAGTTCTTC
NA	NA	TRBV7-6	TRBJ2-2	CASSPPGDHGELFF	TGTGCCAGCAGCCCCCCGGGGGATCACGGGGAGCTGTTTTTT
few	NA	TRBV20-1	TRBJ1-6	CSARVVQGGSPLHF	TGCAGTGCTAGAGTTGTACAGGGAGGCTCACCCCTCCACTTT
medium-sized	NA	TRBV24-1	TRBJ1-2	CATSEEGSNYGYTF	TGTGCCACCAGTGAAGAGGGATCTAACTATGGCTACACCTTC
medium-sized	NA	TRBV27	TRBJ2-7	CASSFGQGSYEQYF	TGTGCCAGCAGTTTCGGGCAAGGCTCCTACGAGCAGTACTTC
large	NA	TRBV29-1	TRBJ2-3	CSVEDHRSDTQYF	TGCAGCGTTGAAGATCACAGATCAGATACGCAGTATTTT
large	TRBD2	TRBV6-1	TRBJ2-1	CASRGLAGSYNEQFF	TGTGCCAGCAGGGGACTAGCGGGATCCTACAATGAGCAGTTCTTC
large	NA	TRBV19	TRBJ1-2	CASSIQGTIYGYTF	TGTGCCAGTAGTATCCAAGGCACAATCTATGGCTACACCTTC
NA	NA	TRBV28	TRBJ1-5	CARDSSDQPQHF	TGTGCCAGAGACAGCTCAGATCAGCCCCAGCATTTT
hyperexpanded	NA	TRBV29-1	TRBJ1-2	CSVVLGQVFGYTF	TGCAGCGTTGTCCTTGGTCAGGTCTTCGGCTACACCTTC
medium-sized	TRBD1	TRBV19	TRBJ2-7	CASNPTGQRLGEQYF	TGTGCCAGTAACCCAACGGGACAGAGACTGGGGGAGCAGTACTTC
NA	NA	TRBV28	TRBJ1-5	CASSLWGRNNQPQHF	TGTGCCAGCAGTTTATGGGGTCGGAACAATCAGCCCCAGCATTTT
few	NA	TRBV11-3	TRBJ2-7	CASSLDFPGGSYEQYF	TGTGCCAGCAGCTTAGATTTTCCAGGCGGGTCCTACGAGCAGTACTTC
NA	TRBD1	TRBV15	TRBJ2-1	CATSIGTGRHNEQFF	TGTGCCACCAGCATTGGGACAGGGAGACACAATGAGCAGTTCTTC